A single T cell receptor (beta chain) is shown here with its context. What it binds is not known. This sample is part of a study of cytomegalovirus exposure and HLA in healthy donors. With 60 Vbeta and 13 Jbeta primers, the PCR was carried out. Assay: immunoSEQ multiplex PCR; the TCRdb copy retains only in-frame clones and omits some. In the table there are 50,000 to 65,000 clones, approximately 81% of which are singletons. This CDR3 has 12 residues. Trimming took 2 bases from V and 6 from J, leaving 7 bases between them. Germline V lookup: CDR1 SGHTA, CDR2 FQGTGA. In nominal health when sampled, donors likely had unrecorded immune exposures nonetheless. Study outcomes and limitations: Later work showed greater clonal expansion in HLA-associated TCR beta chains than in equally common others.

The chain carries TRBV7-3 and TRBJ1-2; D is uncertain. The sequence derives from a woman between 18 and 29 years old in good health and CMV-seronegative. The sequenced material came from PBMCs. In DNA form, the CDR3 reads TGTGCCAGCAGCTTAGGCAATGATGGCTACACCTTC. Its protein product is CASSLGNDGYTF.